The sequence of this T cell receptor (beta chain) was determined in a study of blood T cell repertoires in COVID-19. Study-wide background: The samples span acute and convalescent COVID-19 from the United States, Italy and Spain.

This table comes from immunoSEQ multiplex PCR, and its TCRdb copy is limited to in-frame clones, with some not included. The sample carries 200,000 to 300,000 clones, roughly 79% recorded once. CDR3 size: 19 residues. V dropped 5 bases and J dropped 5; count of bases not matched to a gene: 20. Germline values: CDR1 SEHNR, CDR2 FQNEAQ (reference sequence). Seattle researchers signed up patients amid active infection and tracked them longitudinally. This receptor was identified in a woman of 80 years or more with COVID-19, enrolled during active disease. The chain has TRBV7-9 and TRBJ1-1; 10 nucleotides align to TRBD1. The sample taken for sequencing was peripheral blood. DNA for the CDR3: TGTGCCAGCAGCCCCACCCCGGGACAGGGGATGTATATGAGGACTGAAGCTTTCTTT. It translates to CASSPTPGQGMYMRTEAFF. Full variable domain (rest looked up from reference TRBV7-9 and TRBJ1-1): DTGVSQNPRHKITKRGQNVTFRCDPISEHNRLYWYRQTLGQGPEFLTYFQNEAQLEKSRLLSDRFSAERPKGSFSTLEIQRTEQGDSAMYLCASSPTPGQGMYMRTEAFFGQGTRLTVV.